This T cell receptor beta chain is drawn from a study of blood T cell repertoires in COVID-19 (dated by TCRdb to the early 2020s). About the study as a whole: Collaborator samples came from the United States, Italy and Spain and covered acute and convalescent phases of COVID-19. HLA class I and class II types, where available, came from metadata supplied by the sample provider rather than from assay-based typing. Subjects who had been exposed to COVID-19, were actively infected with it, or had recovered from it provided the deeply sampled blood TCRbeta repertoires that made up the dataset. The samples were drawn from the first 160 participants of the ongoing ImmuneRACE study and from 950 to 1,500 subjects provided by 6 global collaborators. The prospective study material was composed of cDNA or gDNA derived from T cells, B-cell-depleted T cells, or PBMCs. The repertoires were released in a freely available public database meant as a resource for research on the immune response to SARS-CoV-2. Sample metadata almost always included a de-identified subject ID, COVID-19 status, age in years and sex.

TCRbeta CDR3 regions were amplified from genomic DNA by means of the immunoSEQ Assay, a bias-controlled multiplex PCR. The original pipeline was this. Within the assay, amplification of reference gene primers was used to estimate how many nucleated cells each sample contained. To quantify the absolute abundance of each unique TCRbeta CDR3 rearrangement, sequence reads were collapsed and filtered. For each sample, productive Simpson clonality was calculated as the square root of Simpson's diversity index over productive rearrangements. The immuneACCESS repertoire file appears here via TCRdb, limited to in-frame rearrangements. These files lack a portion of the clones; in checked studies, under half of the deficit traces to unresolved V genes, and the cause of the others is not known. Clone size and V and J calls were adopted from that table, with D and trimming inferred from the DNA. This sample has more than 85,000 clones in its table, and 81% of those were observed once. The ten largest clones add up to 4.1% of the sample.

Each collaborating institution followed its own protocols to collect whole blood in K2EDTA tubes. For TCRbeta analysis, collaborators shipped samples as frozen whole blood, isolated PBMCs, or DNA extracted from either of those sample types. As concerns this clone: Its antigen specificity is not known. No base-level quality is on record; no much larger clone is a single base apart.

Via the germline V gene (reference sequence), CDR1 is LNHDA and CDR2 SQIVND. Measured from the cysteine to the phenylalanine, the CDR3 is 15 residues long. CDR3 DNA is the only sequence kept; it has 45 bases, read in frame from the first base. Ends trimmed: V by 6 bases, J by 7 bases; bases unmatched to a gene: 11. The study at large found these results: Clinical and demographic metadata were provided uncurated, with the amount varying by source and participant.

This clonotype originated in a man aged 60-69 years with acute or convalescent COVID-19. Sequencing was performed on peripheral blood. The sequence links TRBV19 to TRBJ1-5; 8 nucleotides in the junction match TRBD1. The CDR3 reads as follows: CASRTAQGAVQPQHF. The DNA reads TGTGCCAGTAGGACGGCTCAGGGGGCTGTACAGCCCCAGCATTTT.